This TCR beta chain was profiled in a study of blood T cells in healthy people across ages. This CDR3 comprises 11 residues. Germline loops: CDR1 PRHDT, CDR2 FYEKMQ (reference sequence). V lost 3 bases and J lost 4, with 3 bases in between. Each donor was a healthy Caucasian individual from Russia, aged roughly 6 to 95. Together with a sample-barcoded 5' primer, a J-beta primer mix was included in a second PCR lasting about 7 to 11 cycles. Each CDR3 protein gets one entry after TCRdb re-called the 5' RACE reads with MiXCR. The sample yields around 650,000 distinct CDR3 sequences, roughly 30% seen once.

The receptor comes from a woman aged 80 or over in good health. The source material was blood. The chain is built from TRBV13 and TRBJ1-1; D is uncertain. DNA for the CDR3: TGTGCCAGCAGCTTGTTCACTGAAGCTTTCTTT. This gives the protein CASSLFTEAFF. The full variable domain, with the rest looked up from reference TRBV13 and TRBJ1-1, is AAGVIQSPRHLIKEKRETATLKCYPIPRHDTVYWYQQGPGQDPQFLISFYEKMQSDKGSIPDRFSAQQFSDYHSELNMSSLELGDSALYFCASSLFTEAFFGQGTRLTVV.